This TCR beta chain was profiled in a study of beta chain features in type 1 diabetes. Study conclusions and caveats: Moderately but significantly shorter TCRB CDR3s were found in Type 1 diabetes patients in all four CD4+ subsets. There was no resolution here of whether HLA type influences TCRB rearrangement. VDJ junctions sequenced from type 1 diabetes patients showed fewer insertions and more deletions.

Sequencing targeted expressed TCRB transcripts, as all isolated RNA had been reverse transcribed. It was found that naive, central memory and regulatory T cell samples averaged about 3.4 million reads. Assay used: immunoSEQ multiplex PCR; TCRdb lists only in-frame clones, some missing. This table holds more than 250,000 clones, 15% found once. This clone was detected a few times. As yet, its antigen is unknown. V was clipped by 4 bases and J by 2 bases, with 12 bases between them. Germline lookup yields CDR1 SGHRS and CDR2 YFSETQ. The CDR3 covers 14 residues. The chain links TRBV5-1 to TRBJ2-5, with D maybe TRBD2 (5 bases). This clonotype was sampled from a man younger than 35 with type 1 diabetes. Specimen: naive CD4+ T cells from blood. The CDR3 DNA is TGCGCCAGCAGCCCTCGGTTAGCGCAAGAGACCCAGTACTTC. Amino acid sequence: CASSPRLAQETQYF.